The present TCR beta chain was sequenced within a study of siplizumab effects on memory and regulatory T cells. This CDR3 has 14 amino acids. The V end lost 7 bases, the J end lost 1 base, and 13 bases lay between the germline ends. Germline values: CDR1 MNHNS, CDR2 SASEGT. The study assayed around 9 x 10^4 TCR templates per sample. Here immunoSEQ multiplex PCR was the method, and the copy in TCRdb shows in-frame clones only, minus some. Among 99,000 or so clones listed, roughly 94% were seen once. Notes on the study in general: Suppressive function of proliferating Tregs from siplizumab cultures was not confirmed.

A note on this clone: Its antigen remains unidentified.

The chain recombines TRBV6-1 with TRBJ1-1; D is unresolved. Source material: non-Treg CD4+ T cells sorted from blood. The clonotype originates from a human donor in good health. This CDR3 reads CASTLQRSNTEAFF. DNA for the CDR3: TGTGCCAGCACTTTACAGAGATCGAACACTGAAGCTTTCTTT.